This T cell receptor beta chain was observed in a study of shared clonotypes between healthy human individuals. Measured with immunoSEQ multiplex PCR; TCRdb has only the in-frame clones, and not every one. The sample carries around 2.5 million clones, 93% recorded once. Study-wide results and caveats: Around 5.4% of naive CD4 clonotypes were common to several donors.

The CDR3 consists of 15 residues. With 1 base removed from V and 4 bases from J, the gap between germline ends came to 12 bases. Germline loops: CDR1 SGDLS, CDR2 YYNGEE. Concerning this clone: The target antigen is unknown.

The chain links TRBV9 to TRBJ1-5; D is ambiguous. The sample consisted of naive CD4+ T cells from PBMCs. The subset denotes: CD45RA+ positively selected. This receptor was obtained from a man aged 18 to 35 in good health. Some clones in this sample may be carry-over from other donors' samples. The CDR3 DNA reads TGTGCCAGCAGCGTATCGGGGTTTGCAAATCAGCCCCAGCATTTT. Its protein product is CASSVSGFANQPQHF.